These 26 T cell receptor beta chains were sequenced from one sample in a study of cytomegalovirus exposure and HLA in healthy donors. Primers: 60 Vbeta forward and 13 Jbeta reverse. Method: immunoSEQ multiplex PCR; TCRdb's copy keeps in-frame clones and lacks some. Among about 120,000 clones listed, approximately 80% were seen once. Sequencing used PBMCs. The receptors derive from a man between 40 and 49 years old in good health and CMV-seronegative.

The chain carries TRBV5-6 and TRBJ2-5; the D gene is possibly TRBD2 (6 bases). In germline, CDR1 is SGHDT, CDR2 YYEEEE. V lost 2 bases to trimming and J lost 0 bases, with 8 bases between them. This CDR3 region has 14 residues. The CDR3 DNA follows: TGTGCCAGCAGCTTATCGGGGGACCAAGAGACCCAGTACTTC. It specifies CASSLSGDQETQYF.

The gene calls are TRBV30 and TRBJ1-1; D is perhaps TRBD1 (5 bases). This CDR3 comprises 11 residues. The V gene lost 4 bases and the J gene lost 9 bases, with 12 bases spanning the gap. Germline values: CDR1 GTSNPN, CDR2 SVGIG (reference sequence). CDR3 region: CAWIGGGKAFF. The CDR3 coding sequence is TGTGCCTGGATCGGGGGAGGGAAAGCTTTCTTT.

This clone has only one observation. The rearrangement uses TRBV27 and TRBJ2-3, with 7 nucleotides matching TRBD1. This CDR3 has 15 residues. V dropped 4 bases and J dropped 6; count of bases not matched to a gene: 10. The germline V gene has CDR1 MNHEY and CDR2 SMNVEV (reference sequence). This CDR3 reads CASSSTSPTGDTQYF. CDR3 bases: TGTGCCAGCAGTTCCACATCCCCGACAGGGGATACGCAGTATTTT.

Turning to this clone: One end of the junction fails to match germline, which may point to a read error. The chain carries TRBV7-7 and TRBJ2-1, with 9 bases identical to TRBD2. The CDR3 is 14 residues long. Germline CDR1 SSHAT, CDR2 FNYEAQ (reference sequence). CDR3 nucleotide sequence: TGTGCTAGCAGCTTGATAGCGGGAGCGGGGGAGCAGTTCTTC. Its protein product is CASSLIAGAGEQFF.

This clone was picked up a small number of times. The J gene is TRBJ1-5, the V gene TRBV4-1, with D possibly matching TRBD1 (6 bases). Looked up from germline, CDR1 is MGHRA and CDR2 is YSYEKL. CDR3 length: 16 residues. V lost 1 base and J lost 3, with 13 bases in between. The CDR3 nucleotides read TGCGCCAGCAGCCAAGTGGACAACAGGGACAATCAGCCCCAGCATTTT. It translates to CASSQVDNRDNQPQHF.

CDR3 in amino acids: CASSLVGRGSSYNSPLHF. The CDR3 DNA reads as TGTGCCAGCAGCTTGGTGGGGCGGGGGAGCTCCTATAATTCACCCCTCCACTTT. The rearrangement joins TRBV11-2 to TRBJ1-6; D is perhaps TRBD1 (5 bases). Per germline, CDR1 SGHAT and CDR2 FQNNGV. Trimming pared 3 bases from V and 0 bases from J, leaving 15 bases between. The CDR3 consists of 18 residues. Using reference TRBV11-2 and TRBJ1-6 for the parts outside the CDR3, the full variable domain is EAGVAQSPRYKIIEKRQSVAFWCNPISGHATLYWYQQILGQGPKLLIQFQNNGVVDDSQLPKDRFSAERLKGVDSTLKIQPAKLEDSAVYLCASSLVGRGSSYNSPLHFGNGTRLTVT.

The chain recombines TRBV6-5 with TRBJ1-2, with D tentatively TRBD1 (5 bases). The CDR3 consists of 15 residues. V shed 6 bases and J shed 4 bases, with 18 bases lying between them. The V gene's germline CDR1 is MNHEY and CDR2 SVGAGI. The CDR3 reads CASSTAGGNGYGYTF. In DNA, the CDR3 is TGTGCCAGCAGCACCGCCGGGGGAAACGGCTATGGCTACACCTTC.

The chain carries TRBV19 and TRBJ1-2; D unclear. CDR1 LNHDA and CDR2 SQIVND come from the germline V gene (reference sequence). The CDR3 contains 13 residues. V lost 8 bases and J lost 4, with 14 bases in between. This CDR3 is CASSSDITYGYTF. CDR3 DNA: TGTGCCAGTTCGAGTGACATAACCTATGGCTACACCTTC. Full variable domain (rest looked up from reference TRBV19 and TRBJ1-2): DGGITQSPKYLFRKEGQNVTLSCEQNLNHDAMYWYRQDPGQGLRLIYYSQIVNDFQKGDIAEGYSVSREKKESFPLTVTSAQKNPTAFYLCASSSDITYGYTFGSGTRLTVV.

The chain joins TRBV7-9 to TRBJ2-7, with TRBD2 identical over 13 bases. The germline gives CDR1 SEHNR, CDR2 FQNEAQ (reference sequence). The CDR3 loop spans 14 amino acids. Trimming cost V 5 bases and J 10 bases; bases outside gene matches: 8. The CDR3 sequence: CASSPGTSGIEQYF. Written as DNA, the CDR3 is TGTGCCAGCAGCCCCGGGACTAGCGGGATCGAACAGTACTTC.

This clone was found once. The chain uses TRBV4-1 and TRBJ1-6, with D uncertain. Trimming removed 4 bases from V and 8 bases from J, with 18 bases in between. The CDR3 runs 16 residues. The germline CDR1 and CDR2 sequences are MGHRA and YSYEKL. In DNA, the CDR3 is TGCGCCAGCAGCCCACGGGAAGTCCCGAGGGATTCACCCCTCCACTTT. Its protein product is CASSPREVPRDSPLHF.

This clone showed up just once. V and J are TRBV6-4 and TRBJ2-1, with 7 positions matching TRBD1. Unmatched junction bases numbered 13, after V lost 5 bases and J lost 15 bases. Germline CDR1 is MRHNA and CDR2 is SNTAGT. The length of the CDR3 is 13 residues. The CDR3 region has the DNA TGTGCCAGCAGTCCCCCGGGAACAGGGGTCTTGTTCTTC. This translates into CASSPPGTGVLFF.

V usage is TRBV27 and J usage is TRBJ2-5; 9 nucleotides align to TRBD1. V lost 5 bases, J lost 5 bases, and 6 bases stayed unmatched. The V gene's germline CDR1 is MNHEY and CDR2 SMNVEV (reference sequence). The CDR3 runs to 14 residues. The CDR3 spells CASSAQGAGETQYF. The CDR3 DNA reads as TGTGCCAGCAGTGCACAGGGGGCAGGGGAGACCCAGTACTTC.

This clone was observed a few times. The same CDR3 is also encoded by other DNA sequences in this sample. This chain joins TRBV30 and TRBJ1-4, with 9 positions matching TRBD1. The CDR3 sequence is 15 residues long. Trimming cost V 0 bases and J 8 bases; bases outside gene matches: 7. CDR1 and CDR2 (germline): GTSNPN, SVGIG (reference sequence). The CDR3 DNA reads as TGTGCCTGGAGTGTACGAGGGACAGGGAACGAAAAACTGTTTTTT. It encodes CAWSVRGTGNEKLFF.

The table lists this clone with a count of one. The J gene is TRBJ2-4, the V gene TRBV9; a weak D match, TRBD2 (6 bases). CDR3 length: 15 residues. Trimming removed 0 bases from V and 6 bases from J, with 13 bases in between. The germline gives CDR1 SGDLS, CDR2 YYNGEE. The CDR3 loop reads CASSVDGISGNIQYF. The CDR3 nucleotides are TGTGCCAGCAGCGTAGACGGGATTAGCGGAAACATTCAGTACTTC.

Here the CDR3 DNA reads TGCGCCAGCAGCCAAGAGAGGGTAGTAGATACGCAGTATTTT. Translating it yields CASSQERVVDTQYF. This chain links TRBV4-1 with TRBJ2-3; D might be TRBD2 (5 bases). This CDR3 is built from 14 residues. From germline, CDR1 is MGHRA and CDR2 YSYEKL. V lost 0 bases and J lost 5, with 9 bases in between.

The chain has TRBV7-2 and TRBJ2-7; 8 bases map to TRBD2. Germline lookup yields CDR1 SGHTA and CDR2 FQGNSA. This CDR3 region has 15 residues. The J segment lost 3 bases and the V segment lost 4 bases, leaving 8 bases of the junction unmatched. In DNA, the CDR3 is TGTGCCAGCAGCTCCTTGAGGCGGGGGGTCTACGAGCAGTACTTC. Encoded protein: CASSSLRRGVYEQYF.

The V and J genes are TRBV30 and TRBJ1-2; D ambiguous. The CDR3 has 10 amino acids. Germline lookup yields CDR1 GTSNPN and CDR2 SVGIG (reference sequence). Between the trimmed V and J ends, which lost 3 bases and 4 bases, there was a span of 3 bases. The CDR3 region has the DNA TGTGCCTGGAGCAGCTATGGCTACACCTTC. Translated: CAWSSYGYTF.

The chain uses TRBV5-1 and TRBJ1-2; D not certain. Germline values: CDR1 SGHRS, CDR2 YFSETQ. The CDR3 runs to 14 residues. Trimming took off 3 bases at V and 0 bases at J, with 9 bases between the two ends. The CDR3 DNA sequence: TGCGCCAGCAGCTACGAAACTGCTAACTATGGCTACACCTTC. This translates into CASSYETANYGYTF.

The chain carries TRBV30 and TRBJ1-1, with 9 positions matching TRBD1. Per the germline V gene, CDR1 is GTSNPN and CDR2 is SVGIG (reference sequence). The CDR3 has 13 amino acids. J lost 5 bases, V lost 3 bases, and 4 bases had no gene match. The CDR3 sequence: CAWRGQGGTEAFF. The CDR3 region has the DNA TGTGCCTGGAGGGGACAGGGCGGTACTGAAGCTTTCTTT.

This clone was observed a few times. The chain's CDR3 is CASSVDSLHAGYTF. For the CDR3, the DNA is TGTGCCAGCAGCGTGGACAGCCTCCACGCTGGCTACACCTTC. This chain joins TRBV9 and TRBJ1-2; maybe TRBD1 (6 bases). CDR1 and CDR2 (germline): SGDLS, YYNGEE. The CDR3 is 14 amino acids. Trimming cost V 2 bases and J 7 bases, with 15 bases left between them.

This chain uses TRBV19 with TRBJ2-5; 10 positions match TRBD2. The CDR3 covers 14 residues. With V trimmed by 3 bases and J by 6 bases, 4 bases remained unmatched. The germline CDR1 and CDR2 sequences are LNHDA and SQIVND (reference sequence). CDR3 DNA: TGTGCCAGTAGTATGGGACTAGCGACTAAGACCCAGTACTTC. Its translation: CASSMGLATKTQYF.

The chain employs TRBV29-1 and TRBJ2-3; 7 nucleotides match TRBD2. CDR3 size: 14 residues. Germline-derived CDR1 and CDR2 are SQVTM and ANQGSEA. Trimming at V came to 6 bases and at J to 2 bases, leaving 8 bases not matched to a gene. The CDR3 nucleotides read TGCAGCGTGGGAAAGGGGACTACCACAGATACGCAGTATTTT. It codes for CSVGKGTTTDTQYF.

This clone showed up just once. The chain is built from TRBV7-9 and TRBJ1-1, with D unresolved. Germline V gives CDR1 SEHNR, CDR2 FQNEAQ (reference sequence). The ends were cut back, 5 bases at V and 6 bases at J, with 16 bases in the middle. This CDR3 has 14 amino acids. The DNA of the CDR3 is TGTGCCAGCAGCCTGAGGGAGGGAAACGCTGAAGCTTTCTTT. The encoded protein is CASSLREGNAEAFF.

The rearrangement uses TRBV6-1 and TRBJ2-7; the match to TRBD1 covers 8 bases. Germline CDR1 is MNHNS and CDR2 is SASEGT. The trim removed 6 bases at V and 2 bases at J, leaving 0 bases unmatched. The CDR3 is 12 amino acids. The CDR3 loop reads CASRQGAYEQYF. CDR3 DNA sequence: TGTGCCAGCAGACAGGGGGCCTACGAGCAGTACTTC.

This clone came up once. The gene calls are TRBV28 and TRBJ1-1, with TRBD1 identical over 9 bases. Germline V gene sequence: CDR1 MDHEN, CDR2 SYDVKM. V lost 6 bases and J lost 5; bases outside the gene matches: 10. The CDR3 totals 15 residues. The CDR3 loop is CASRDRTGDLTEAFF. The CDR3 nucleotides are TGTGCCAGCAGGGATCGGACAGGGGATTTAACTGAAGCTTTCTTT.

In regard to this clone: The sample has other DNA sequences that encode this CDR3 too. V usage is TRBV5-6 and J usage is TRBJ1-5; D is ambiguous. This CDR3 contains 13 residues. CDR1 and CDR2 (germline): SGHDT, YYEEEE. V was cut by 1 base and J by 4 bases, with 6 bases left in between. Here the CDR3 DNA reads TGTGCCAGCAGCTTGTCGGGGAATCAGCCCCAGCATTTT. Protein product: CASSLSGNQPQHF.